The rows below give T cell receptor beta chains drawn from one sample of a study of cytomegalovirus exposure and HLA in healthy donors. Sequencing was performed with immunoSEQ multiplex PCR; in TCRdb, only in-frame clones are kept and a portion is missing. The table lists 100,000 to 150,000 clones, approximately 86% of them singletons. Sequenced material: PBMCs. These receptors came from a boy aged 5-17 years in good health and CMV-seronegative. Each CDR3 is given with its conserved first and last residue. Fields, in order: J gene, clone size, V gene, CDR3 length, D gene, CDR3 DNA, CDR3 protein. A D gene is named only where the DNA matches it firmly. Expanded clones get a size class; other rows say once, few or many, or leave the size out.

TRBJ2-2	NA	TRBV4-3	14	NA	TGCGCCAGCAGCCAAGAAACGAGGGCCGGGGAGCTGTTTTTT	CASSQETRAGELFF
TRBJ2-7	NA	TRBV5-4	15	NA	TGTGCCAGCAGCTTGGTTCCAGGGGACCCCTACGAGCAGTACTTC	CASSLVPGDPYEQYF
TRBJ2-7	NA	TRBV5-1	13	NA	TGCGCCAGCAGCTCGGAGGCCGGCTACGAGCAGTACTTC	CASSSEAGYEQYF
TRBJ2-1	NA	TRBV11-2	13	TRBD1	TGTGCCAGCAGCTCGGACAGGGCGAATGAGCAGTTCTTC	CASSSDRANEQFF
TRBJ1-1	NA	TRBV5-4	13	NA	TGTGCCAGCAGCTCGAGTAGCGTCACTGAAGCTTTCTTT	CASSSSSVTEAFF
TRBJ1-5	few	TRBV6-1	13	NA	TGTGCCAGCAGTGAAGCAGGGGATCAGCCCCAGCATTTT	CASSEAGDQPQHF
TRBJ1-1	NA	TRBV5-4	14	NA	TGTGCCAGCAGCTTGAGTCGGGGAGACACTGAAGCTTTCTTT	CASSLSRGDTEAFF
TRBJ1-1	NA	TRBV6-1	16	TRBD1	TGTGCCAGCAGTGCCCGGGACAGGGGGCTTCTTACTGAAGCTTTCTTT	CASSARDRGLLTEAFF
TRBJ1-2	few	TRBV4-3	15	TRBD1	TGCGCCAGCAGCCAAGGACAGGGGACAGACTATGGCTACACCTTC	CASSQGQGTDYGYTF
TRBJ1-1	NA	TRBV10-3	12	TRBD1	TGTGCCATCAGTGAGTCGGACAGGAAAGCTTTCTTT	CAISESDRKAFF
TRBJ2-1	NA	TRBV5-4	15	TRBD2	TGTGCCAGCAGCAACGGGGGGGCGGTAGACAATGAGCAGCTCTTC	CASSNGGAVDNEQLF
TRBJ1-2	NA	TRBV14	12	NA	TGTGCCAGCAGCCAACAGGGTCAGGGCTACACCTTC	CASSQQGQGYTF
TRBJ2-7	NA	TRBV4-1	14	NA	TGCGCCAGCAGCCAAGATCGCAGGGTAGACGAGCAGTACTTC	CASSQDRRVDEQYF
TRBJ2-1	NA	TRBV25-1	15	TRBD2	TGTGCCAGCAGCCAGACTAGCGGGAGGGCGGATGAGCAGTTCTTC	CASSQTSGRADEQFF
TRBJ2-1	NA	TRBV5-6	13	TRBD1	TGTGCCAGCAGCTCGACAGGGGACAATGAGCAGTTCTTC	CASSSTGDNEQFF
TRBJ1-4	NA	TRBV7-6	15	NA	TGTGCCAGCAGCTTAACCACCCAACTAAATGAAAAACTGTTTTTT	CASSLTTQLNEKLFF
TRBJ2-1	NA	TRBV6-1	14	TRBD2	TGTGCCAGCAGTGTTGGACTAGCGCCCAATGAGCAGTTCTTC	CASSVGLAPNEQFF
TRBJ1-2	NA	TRBV29-1	14	NA	TGCAGCGTTGCAGGTCGCTATCCTAACTATGGCTACACCTTC	CSVAGRYPNYGYTF
TRBJ2-1	NA	TRBV6-5	16	TRBD1	TGTGCCAGCAGTTCCATCGGAGGACAGGGCTACAATGAGCAGTTCTTC	CASSSIGGQGYNEQFF
TRBJ1-2	NA	TRBV7-9	14	NA	TGTGCCAGCAGCTTAGGTCAGCCAGGCACGGGCTACACCTTC	CASSLGQPGTGYTF
TRBJ2-1	NA	TRBV7-8	15	TRBD2	TGTGCCAGCAGCTTTAGCGGGGGGACCTACAATGAGCAGTTCTTC	CASSFSGGTYNEQFF
TRBJ2-5	NA	TRBV7-9	12	NA	TGTGCCAGCAGCTTACAGCAAGAGACCCAGTACTTC	CASSLQQETQYF
TRBJ2-7	NA	TRBV2	15	TRBD2	TGTGCCACTAGACTAGCGGGGGGTTCAACCTACGAGCAGTACTTC	CATRLAGGSTYEQYF
TRBJ1-6	NA	TRBV7-8	15	NA	TGTGCCAGCAGCGTAACGGTTATGTATAATTCACCCCTCCACTTT	CASSVTVMYNSPLHF
TRBJ2-3	NA	TRBV7-9	16	TRBD1	TGTGCCAGCAGCCCGATAACCGGGACAGGGATAGATACGCAGTATTTT	CASSPITGTGIDTQYF
TRBJ2-1	NA	TRBV7-9	17	TRBD2	TGTGCCAGCAGCTTAGACCGAGCGGGAGTCTCCTACAATGAGCAGTTCTTC	CASSLDRAGVSYNEQFF
TRBJ2-7	NA	TRBV11-2	15	NA	TGTGCCAGCAGCTTAGATTCGGGGTACTCCTACGAGCAGTACTTC	CASSLDSGYSYEQYF
TRBJ2-1	NA	TRBV5-4	14	NA	TGTGCCAGCAGCCGAGCCGGGACTTACAATGAGCAGTTCTTC	CASSRAGTYNEQFF
TRBJ1-2	NA	TRBV11-2	14	TRBD1	TGTGCCAGCAGCCTAGGACAGGGCGACTATGGCTACACCTTC	CASSLGQGDYGYTF